This entry lists 20 T cell receptor beta chains sequenced from one sample in a study of long-term antiretroviral therapy in people with HIV. Survey level was the resolution at which the v3.0 immunoSEQ assay ran. TCRdb's copy holds only in-frame clones and misses some; the assay was immunoSEQ multiplex PCR. The sample holds approximately 22,000 clones; 84% are singletons and the top ten take roughly 2.4%. The input for sequencing was unsorted PBMCs, taken 3 years after starting antiretroviral therapy. The receptors derive from a man aged 45-65 years with HIV.

This chain links TRBV7-2 with TRBJ2-3; tentatively, D is TRBD2 (5 bases). The germline CDR1 and CDR2 sequences are SGHTA and FQGNSA. This CDR3 has 13 residues. Trimming removed 1 base from V and 5 bases from J, with 7 bases in between. The CDR3 bases are TGTGCCAGCAGCTTAGTGGCGGGAGATACGCAGTATTTT. Translated: CASSLVAGDTQYF.

CDR3 region: CASSLAAGVYNEQFF. CDR3 sequence (DNA): TGTGCCAGCAGCTTGGCTGCGGGAGTCTACAATGAGCAGTTCTTC. The rearrangement joins TRBV5-6 to TRBJ2-1; 7 bases are shared with TRBD2. V gave up 0 bases and J gave up 3 bases; unmatched junction bases: 3. Per the germline V gene, CDR1 is SGHDT and CDR2 is YYEEEE. The CDR3 runs 15 residues.

CDR3 residues: CASTHGGSGNTIYF. CDR3 coding DNA: TGTGCCAGTACCCACGGAGGCTCTGGAAACACCATATATTTT. This sequence joins TRBV19 and TRBJ1-3; D is unclear. Germline assignment: CDR1 LNHDA and CDR2 SQIVND (reference sequence). The CDR3 extends over 14 amino acids. With 7 bases removed from V and 0 bases from J, the gap between germline ends came to 10 bases.

The J gene is TRBJ1-4, the V gene TRBV30; D not certain. Deletions cut 0 bases from V and 7 bases from J, with 15 bases between. Germline V gene sequence: CDR1 GTSNPN, CDR2 SVGIG (reference sequence). The CDR3 is 15 residues long. The CDR3 DNA is TGTGCCTGGAGTGTTGTTCAGGCCCTCATTGAAAAACTGTTTTTT. Translating gives CAWSVVQALIEKLFF. The variable domain in full, with the rest retrieved from reference TRBV30 and TRBJ1-4, is SQTIHQWPATLVQPVGSPLSLECTVEGTSNPNLYWYRQAAGRGLQLLFYSVGIGQISSEVPQNLSASRPQDRQFILSSKKLLLSDSGFYLCAWSVVQALIEKLFFGSGTQLSVL.

The V call is TRBV7-9, the J call TRBJ2-1; 7 bases are shared with TRBD2. Trimming took 1 base from V and 3 from J; bases not matched to a gene: 3. The CDR3 is 15 amino acids. The germline V gene has CDR1 SEHNR and CDR2 FQNEAQ (reference sequence). The CDR3 DNA follows: TGTGCCAGCAGCTTAGGCCTAGCGGTCTACAATGAGCAGTTCTTC. Its protein product is CASSLGLAVYNEQFF.

The rearrangement links TRBV15 to TRBJ1-1; D is ambiguous. V was pared by 5 bases and J by 0 bases, with 7 bases between. The CDR3 extends over 13 amino acids. Germline assignment: CDR1 LNHNV and CDR2 YYDKDF (reference sequence). The CDR3 reads CATSYYLNTEAFF. In DNA form, the CDR3 reads TGTGCCACCAGCTATTACCTGAACACTGAAGCTTTCTTT.

This sequence joins TRBV27 and TRBJ2-2, with 8 nucleotides matching TRBD2. The CDR3 length is 16 residues. Germline CDR1 is MNHEY and CDR2 is SMNVEV (reference sequence). V gave up 6 bases and J gave up 4 bases; unmatched junction bases: 10. The CDR3 nucleotides read TGTGCCAGCAGAGGCGGGGGGTTCATTGTCACCGGGGAGCTGTTTTTT. Its translation is CASRGGGFIVTGELFF.

The chain recombines TRBV7-2 with TRBJ2-7, with D perhaps matching TRBD2 (5 bases). Germline V lookup: CDR1 SGHTA, CDR2 FQGNSA. The CDR3 consists of 14 residues. Trimming removed 3 bases from V and 2 bases from J, with 11 bases in between. The CDR3 DNA sequence: TGTGCCAGCAGCTTGGAGGTAGGAACCTACGAGCAGTACTTC. Amino acid sequence: CASSLEVGTYEQYF.

A single count supports this clone. The rearrangement links TRBV5-4 to TRBJ2-7, with a possible D match to TRBD2 (6 bases). The V gene's germline CDR1 is SGHNT and CDR2 YYREEE (reference sequence). Trimming shortened V by 4 bases and J by 7 bases, and 18 bases separated the two germline ends. This CDR3 has 14 residues. CDR3 residues: CASSPRPQGGEQYF. CDR3 bases: TGTGCCAGCAGCCCCAGACCTCAGGGAGGAGAGCAGTACTTC.

The rearrangement uses TRBV7-6 and TRBJ2-5; perhaps TRBD2 as D (6 bases). The V end was cut by 0 bases, the J end by 5 bases, with 13 bases between. The CDR3 spans 15 residues. Germline CDR1 is SGHVS and CDR2 is FNYEAQ. CDR3 region: CASSLAAGTWETQYF. CDR3 DNA: TGTGCCAGCAGCTTAGCCGCGGGAACGTGGGAGACCCAGTACTTC.

V gene TRBV30 combines with J gene TRBJ1-3, with D maybe TRBD1 (6 bases). The CDR3 length is 14 residues. Trimming cost V 4 bases and J 4 bases, with 14 bases left between them. Germline loops: CDR1 GTSNPN, CDR2 SVGIG (reference sequence). DNA for the CDR3: TGTGCCTGGAACCAGGGGTACTCAGGAAACACCATATATTTT. Translating it yields CAWNQGYSGNTIYF. Combining the CDR3 with reference TRBV30 and TRBJ1-3 gives the whole variable domain SQTIHQWPATLVQPVGSPLSLECTVEGTSNPNLYWYRQAAGRGLQLLFYSVGIGQISSEVPQNLSASRPQDRQFILSSKKLLLSDSGFYLCAWNQGYSGNTIYFGEGSWLTVV.

V is TRBV11-2 and J is TRBJ2-7; D uncertain. Trimming left V 1 base short and J 3 bases short, with 7 bases between. The CDR3 loop spans 13 amino acids. Looked up from germline, CDR1 is SGHAT and CDR2 is FQNNGV. The CDR3 bases are TGTGCCAGCAGCTTAGGTGTTTACTACGAGCAGTACTTC. Its protein product is CASSLGVYYEQYF.

The rearrangement links TRBV6-1 to TRBJ2-7; D gene uncertain. V was cut by 1 base and J by 0 bases, with 10 bases left in between. The CDR3 length is 15 residues. CDR1 and CDR2 (germline): MNHNS, SASEGT. The CDR3: CASSEVPESSYEQYF. The CDR3, as DNA: TGTGCCAGCAGTGAAGTGCCGGAGAGCTCCTACGAGCAGTACTTC.

The chain has TRBV15 and TRBJ2-7, with 11 positions matching TRBD1. Trimming cost V 3 bases and J 6 bases; bases outside gene matches: 10. Germline CDR1 reads LNHNV; CDR2 reads YYDKDF (reference sequence). The CDR3 is made up of 16 amino acids. CDR3 sequence: CATSRLGQGAIIEQYF. CDR3 nucleotides: TGTGCCACCAGCAGGTTAGGACAGGGGGCGATTATCGAGCAGTACTTC.

The rearrangement links TRBV18 to TRBJ2-7; no definite D call. Per germline, CDR1 KGHSH and CDR2 LQKENI. V lost 4 bases and J 2 bases, leaving 15 bases between the germline ends. CDR3 length: 15 amino acids. The CDR3 spells CASSLFDKGTYEQYF. The CDR3, as DNA: TGTGCCAGCTCACTATTCGACAAAGGGACCTACGAGCAGTACTTC.

This rearrangement joins TRBV5-1 to TRBJ1-1; a possible D gene is TRBD1 (5 bases). The germline V gene encodes CDR1 SGHRS and CDR2 YFSETQ. V dropped 5 bases and J dropped 0 bases, with 8 bases sitting between them. CDR3 size: 13 residues. CDR3 sequence: CASSQGVNTEAFF. In DNA form, the CDR3 reads TGCGCCAGCAGTCAAGGGGTGAACACTGAAGCTTTCTTT. The full variable domain, completed using reference TRBV5-1 and TRBJ1-1, is KAGVTQTPRYLIKTRGQQVTLSCSPISGHRSVSWYQQTPGQGLQFLFEYFSETQRNKGNFPGRFSGRQFSNSRSEMNVSTLELGDSALYLCASSQGVNTEAFFGQGTRLTVV.

This chain connects TRBV7-9 to TRBJ1-3; 10 bases map to TRBD1. After removal of 3 bases from V and 4 bases from J, the junction contained 6 bases not matched to a gene. In germline, CDR1 is SEHNR, CDR2 FQNEAQ (reference sequence). The CDR3 is 16 residues long. The CDR3 DNA sequence: TGTGCCAGCAGCTTTCCGGGACAGGGGAGAGGAAACACCATATATTTT. Its protein product is CASSFPGQGRGNTIYF.

This chain joins TRBV5-4 and TRBJ1-3; TRBD1 might be the D (5 bases). Per germline, CDR1 SGHNT and CDR2 YYREEE (reference sequence). V lost 2 bases and J 1 base, leaving 10 bases between the germline ends. The CDR3 has 15 residues. The CDR3 DNA sequence: TGTGCCAGCAGCTTCGGCTCAGGGTCTGGAAACACCATATATTTT. Its translation: CASSFGSGSGNTIYF.

The chain uses TRBV28 and TRBJ1-3; possibly TRBD1 for D (5 bases). The germline CDR1 and CDR2 sequences are MDHEN and SYDVKM. Trimming took off 4 bases at V and 7 bases at J, with 17 bases between the two ends. The CDR3 runs to 15 residues. Written as DNA, the CDR3 is TGTGCCAGCAGTTCCGGGATCCTGGACATTAACACCATATATTTT. Protein sequence: CASSSGILDINTIYF. Together with reference TRBV28 and TRBJ1-3, the CDR3 gives the full variable domain: DVKVTQSSRYLVKRTGEKVFLECVQDMDHENMFWYRQDPGLGLRLIYFSYDVKMKEKGDIPEGYSVSREKKERFSLILESASTNQTSMYLCASSSGILDINTIYFGEGSWLTVV.

The chain uses TRBV6-5 and TRBJ2-7; D might be TRBD1 (5 bases). V lost 6 bases and J 2 bases, leaving 11 bases between the germline ends. CDR3 length: 13 amino acids. Per germline, CDR1 MNHEY and CDR2 SVGAGI. The CDR3 region is CASSRQHPYEQYF. For the CDR3, the DNA is TGTGCCAGCAGCCGACAGCACCCCTACGAGCAGTACTTC.